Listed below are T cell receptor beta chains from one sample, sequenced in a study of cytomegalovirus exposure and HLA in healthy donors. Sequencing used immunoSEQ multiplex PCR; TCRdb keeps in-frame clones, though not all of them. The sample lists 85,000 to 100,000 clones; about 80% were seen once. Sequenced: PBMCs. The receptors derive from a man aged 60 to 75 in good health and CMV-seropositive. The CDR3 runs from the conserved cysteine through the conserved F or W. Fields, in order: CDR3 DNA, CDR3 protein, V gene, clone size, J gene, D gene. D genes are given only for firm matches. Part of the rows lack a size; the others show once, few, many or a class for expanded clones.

CDR3nt: TGTGCCAGCTCACAAGACAGCTCTGGAAACACCATATATTTT; CDR3aa: CASSQDSSGNTIYF; v_gene: TRBV18; abundance: NA; j_gene: TRBJ1-3; d_gene: NA
CDR3nt: TGCGCCAGCAGCCAAGCAAGACAGATGAATGAGCAGTTCTTC; CDR3aa: CASSQARQMNEQFF; v_gene: TRBV4-1; abundance: NA; j_gene: TRBJ2-1; d_gene: NA
CDR3nt: TGTGCCAGCTCACCAGCGGGGGGCCCAAACTACAATGAGCAGTTCTTC; CDR3aa: CASSPAGGPNYNEQFF; v_gene: TRBV18; abundance: NA; j_gene: TRBJ2-1; d_gene: TRBD2
CDR3nt: TGCGCCAGCAGCTTTGCTCCCGGACAGGAACAAGAGACCCAGTACTTC; CDR3aa: CASSFAPGQEQETQYF; v_gene: TRBV5-1; abundance: NA; j_gene: TRBJ2-5; d_gene: TRBD1
CDR3nt: TGCGCCAGCAGCCTAACAGGGCCACTTAACTCCTACGAGCAGTACTTC; CDR3aa: CASSLTGPLNSYEQYF; v_gene: TRBV5-1; abundance: NA; j_gene: TRBJ2-7; d_gene: NA
CDR3nt: TGCGCCAGCAGCCAACGCGCACCACAGCTTAACACTGAAGCTTTCTTT; CDR3aa: CASSQRAPQLNTEAFF; v_gene: TRBV4-1; abundance: few; j_gene: TRBJ1-1; d_gene: NA
CDR3nt: TGTGCCAGCAGTTTCAAGGCCTGGGTAGGAGATGAAAAACTGTTTTTT; CDR3aa: CASSFKAWVGDEKLFF; v_gene: TRBV28; abundance: few; j_gene: TRBJ1-4; d_gene: NA
CDR3nt: TGTGCCAGTAGTAAAGCGGGGGGGCCTGTTGAGACCCAGTACTTC; CDR3aa: CASSKAGGPVETQYF; v_gene: TRBV19; abundance: NA; j_gene: TRBJ2-5; d_gene: TRBD2
CDR3nt: TGTGCCAGCAGCTTAGCTTGGGCTAGCGGGGGGTTCTACAATGAGCAGTTCTTC; CDR3aa: CASSLAWASGGFYNEQFF; v_gene: TRBV7-6; abundance: NA; j_gene: TRBJ2-1; d_gene: TRBD2
CDR3nt: TGTGCCAGCAGCTTAGCCACGGCCTACGAGCAGTACTTC; CDR3aa: CASSLATAYEQYF; v_gene: TRBV7-9; abundance: NA; j_gene: TRBJ2-7; d_gene: NA
CDR3nt: TGTGCCAGTAGCCCCCCGGGACAGGGTGAAGGCTACACCTTC; CDR3aa: CASSPPGQGEGYTF; v_gene: TRBV19; abundance: NA; j_gene: TRBJ1-2; d_gene: TRBD1
CDR3nt: TGTGCCAGCATGCAAACCGGGACATTGTACCAAGAGACCCAGTACTTC; CDR3aa: CASMQTGTLYQETQYF; v_gene: TRBV28; abundance: NA; j_gene: TRBJ2-5; d_gene: NA
CDR3nt: TGTGCCAGCCGAAAGGACTGGACGAGCACAGATACGCAGTATTTT; CDR3aa: CASRKDWTSTDTQYF; v_gene: TRBV27; abundance: NA; j_gene: TRBJ2-3; d_gene: NA
CDR3nt: TGTGCCAGCAGCTCCCGGGGACTAGCGGGGGCGGGGACCCAGTACTTC; CDR3aa: CASSSRGLAGAGTQYF; v_gene: TRBV7-2; abundance: NA; j_gene: TRBJ2-5; d_gene: TRBD2
CDR3nt: TGCGCCAGCAGCCAAGTGACAGGGGGCGCCCCGTACGAGCAGTACTTC; CDR3aa: CASSQVTGGAPYEQYF; v_gene: TRBV4-1; abundance: NA; j_gene: TRBJ2-7; d_gene: TRBD1
CDR3nt: TGTGCCAGCAGCCTCGGGACAGTTTCCTACAATGAGCAGTTCTTC; CDR3aa: CASSLGTVSYNEQFF; v_gene: TRBV7-2; abundance: once; j_gene: TRBJ2-1; d_gene: TRBD1
CDR3nt: TGTGCCAGCAGCTTTAGCGGGGTCACAGATACGCAGTATTTT; CDR3aa: CASSFSGVTDTQYF; v_gene: TRBV11-2; abundance: NA; j_gene: TRBJ2-3; d_gene: TRBD2
CDR3nt: TGTGCCAGCAGCTACTCTACAGGGATTCTCTATGGCTACACCTTC; CDR3aa: CASSYSTGILYGYTF; v_gene: TRBV7-9; abundance: NA; j_gene: TRBJ1-2; d_gene: NA
CDR3nt: TGTGCCAGCAGCTTGAGCAGGGTTGGGGCCAACGTCCTGACTTTC; CDR3aa: CASSLSRVGANVLTF; v_gene: TRBV7-9; abundance: NA; j_gene: TRBJ2-6; d_gene: NA
CDR3nt: TGTGCCAGCAGCTCATATCCAAGGGGCGGTAATTCACCCCTCCACTTT; CDR3aa: CASSSYPRGGNSPLHF; v_gene: TRBV5-6; abundance: NA; j_gene: TRBJ1-6; d_gene: NA
CDR3nt: TGTGCCAGCAGCTTGGCCCCTGACAGGGCGAACACCGGGGAGCTGTTTTTT; CDR3aa: CASSLAPDRANTGELFF; v_gene: TRBV5-4; abundance: NA; j_gene: TRBJ2-2; d_gene: TRBD1
CDR3nt: TGTGCCAGCAGCCAAGGGTGGCTAGCGAAAGGGCATGAGCAGTTCTTC; CDR3aa: CASSQGWLAKGHEQFF; v_gene: TRBV14; abundance: NA; j_gene: TRBJ2-1; d_gene: NA
CDR3nt: TGTGCCAGCAGCGCTAGCGGGGTTGGGACCGGGGAGCTGTTTTTT; CDR3aa: CASSASGVGTGELFF; v_gene: TRBV7-3; abundance: NA; j_gene: TRBJ2-2; d_gene: TRBD2
CDR3nt: TGTGCCAGCAGCTTCGGGGAGGGTACCTACGAGCAGTACTTC; CDR3aa: CASSFGEGTYEQYF; v_gene: TRBV5-4; abundance: NA; j_gene: TRBJ2-7; d_gene: TRBD2
CDR3nt: TGTGCCAGCAGCATACTAGGATGGGGGGGAGAGACCCAGTACTTC; CDR3aa: CASSILGWGGETQYF; v_gene: TRBV9; abundance: NA; j_gene: TRBJ2-5; d_gene: TRBD2
CDR3nt: TGTGCCAGCAGCCCGACGGGGTGGGATACGCAGTATTTT; CDR3aa: CASSPTGWDTQYF; v_gene: TRBV7-6; abundance: NA; j_gene: TRBJ2-3; d_gene: NA
CDR3nt: TGCGCCAGCAGAGGCGTTGGAGGGGCTGAAGCTTTCTTT; CDR3aa: CASRGVGGAEAFF; v_gene: TRBV5-1; abundance: once; j_gene: TRBJ1-1; d_gene: NA
CDR3nt: TGTGCCAGCAGAAACATGTGGAACACCGGGGAGCTGTTTTTT; CDR3aa: CASRNMWNTGELFF; v_gene: TRBV6-1; abundance: NA; j_gene: TRBJ2-2; d_gene: NA
CDR3nt: TGTGCCAGCTCTCCCCTAGGGGGTACAACTAATGAAAAACTGTTTTTT; CDR3aa: CASSPLGGTTNEKLFF; v_gene: TRBV18; abundance: NA; j_gene: TRBJ1-4; d_gene: NA
CDR3nt: TGTGCTAGCAGCGCGGGGGCTCCGACAGATACGCAGTATTTT; CDR3aa: CASSAGAPTDTQYF; v_gene: TRBV7-7; abundance: NA; j_gene: TRBJ2-3; d_gene: NA
CDR3nt: TGTGCCAGCAGTTCCGGGACTGAATCCTACGAGCAGTACTTC; CDR3aa: CASSSGTESYEQYF; v_gene: TRBV28; abundance: NA; j_gene: TRBJ2-7; d_gene: NA
CDR3nt: TGTGCCAGCTCGGCAGGGTCTGGAGACATTCAGTACTTC; CDR3aa: CASSAGSGDIQYF; v_gene: TRBV18; abundance: NA; j_gene: TRBJ2-4; d_gene: NA
CDR3nt: TGTGCCAGCTCACCCGTGGGGGACAGGGGGCTTCAGCCCCAGCATTTT; CDR3aa: CASSPVGDRGLQPQHF; v_gene: TRBV18; abundance: NA; j_gene: TRBJ1-5; d_gene: TRBD1
CDR3nt: TGCGCCAGCAGCCAAGTGCAGGGGCAGACCCAGTACTTC; CDR3aa: CASSQVQGQTQYF; v_gene: TRBV4-3; abundance: NA; j_gene: TRBJ2-5; d_gene: NA
CDR3nt: TGTGCCAGCAGCCGTTTGGGGGACATCAATCAGCCCCAGCATTTT; CDR3aa: CASSRLGDINQPQHF; v_gene: TRBV7-2; abundance: NA; j_gene: TRBJ1-5; d_gene: NA
CDR3nt: TGTGCCAGCAGCCCCCGAGGCTACGAGCAGTACTTC; CDR3aa: CASSPRGYEQYF; v_gene: TRBV7-2; abundance: once; j_gene: TRBJ2-7; d_gene: NA
CDR3nt: TGTGCCAGCAGTCGAGGACAGGGGGCCTACGAGCAGTACTTC; CDR3aa: CASSRGQGAYEQYF; v_gene: TRBV6-5; abundance: NA; j_gene: TRBJ2-7; d_gene: TRBD1
CDR3nt: TGCGCCAGCAGCTTACAGGGTGCGGACACTGAAGCTTTCTTT; CDR3aa: CASSLQGADTEAFF; v_gene: TRBV5-1; abundance: NA; j_gene: TRBJ1-1; d_gene: NA
CDR3nt: TGTGCCAGCAGCCTTACAGGCAATCAGCCCCAGCATTTT; CDR3aa: CASSLTGNQPQHF; v_gene: TRBV28; abundance: NA; j_gene: TRBJ1-5; d_gene: NA